These 14 T cell receptor beta chains originate from one sample sequenced in a study of blood T cell dynamics during melanoma immunotherapy. Time point given: week 3, after first cycle of checkpoint inhibitor. Some clones are missing from TCRdb's copy, which holds only in-frame ones; the method was immunoSEQ multiplex PCR. The table includes some 16,000 clones, about 95% detected once. This material consisted of effector memory CD8+ T cells from blood, taken from a patient treated with checkpoint blockade. Every receptor here comes from a human donor with melanoma.

The genes are TRBV27 and TRBJ2-7; D remains unclear. V was clipped by 4 bases and J by 5 bases, with 18 bases between them. Germline CDR1 and CDR2: MNHEY and SMNVEV (reference sequence). The CDR3 is 15 amino acids. CDR3 sequence: CASSSPGYVRDEQYF. The CDR3 DNA reads TGTGCCAGCAGTTCCCCAGGTTATGTTCGCGACGAGCAGTACTTC.

The J gene is TRBJ2-7, the V gene TRBV2; 14 nucleotides agree with TRBD2. CDR1 is SNHLY, CDR2 FYNNEI, per germline. The CDR3 consists of 17 residues. After removal of 6 bases from V and 4 bases from J, the junction contained 11 bases not matched to a gene. The CDR3, as DNA: TGTGCCAGCAGCCACGATAGACTAGCGGGAGGGCCTTACGAGCAGTACTTC. Protein sequence: CASSHDRLAGGPYEQYF.

The CDR3 region is CASSYGRRDIQYF. CDR3 nucleotide sequence: TGTGCCAGCAGCTACGGCCGCAGGGACATTCAGTACTTC. The J gene is TRBJ2-4, the V gene TRBV11-2; a weak D match, TRBD1 (5 bases). The CDR3 runs to 13 residues. Trimming stripped 4 bases from V and 8 bases from J, with 12 bases between. Germline-derived CDR1 and CDR2 are SGHAT and FQNNGV.

The chain combines TRBV27 with TRBJ2-1, with 10 bases aligning to TRBD2. V dropped 2 bases and J dropped 9; count of bases not matched to a gene: 4. Germline CDR1 is MNHEY and CDR2 is SMNVEV (reference sequence). The CDR3 runs 14 residues. CDR3 sequence (DNA): TGTGCCAGCAGTTTAATCAAGCGGGAGGGTGAGCAGTTCTTC. This codes for CASSLIKREGEQFF.

The gene calls are TRBV6-1 and TRBJ2-1; 8 bases match TRBD2. This CDR3 is built from 15 residues. Germline V gene data show CDR1 as MNHNS and CDR2 as SASEGT. Germline trimming cut 8 bases from V and 8 bases from J; bases unmatched to any gene: 14. DNA of the CDR3: TGTGCCAGCGCAGAACCGGGACTAGTTTTGGATGAGCAGTTCTTC. This codes for CASAEPGLVLDEQFF.

This clone was counted a single time. The chain uses TRBV28 and TRBJ2-7, with TRBD2 matching 11 bases. CDR1 and CDR2 (germline): MDHEN, SYDVKM. CDR3 size: 15 residues. V gave up 4 bases and J gave up 6 bases; unmatched junction bases: 8. CDR3 DNA: TGTGCCAGCAGTTCAAGGACTAGCGGGCTGGGCGAGCAGTACTTC. Amino acids: CASSSRTSGLGEQYF.

This chain links TRBV6-5 with TRBJ1-4, with D maybe TRBD1 (6 bases). Germline CDR1 is MNHEY and CDR2 is SVGAGI. Trimming stripped 8 bases from V and 6 bases from J, with 16 bases between. The CDR3 runs 14 residues. CDR3 nucleotide sequence: TGTGCCAGCGCGAGGGGGGACTTTGATGAAAAACTGTTTTTT. It is translated as CASARGDFDEKLFF.

This chain uses TRBV11-2 with TRBJ1-3; D not resolved. Between the trimmed V and J ends, which lost 6 bases and 0 bases, there was a span of 15 bases. Germline values: CDR1 SGHAT, CDR2 FQNNGV. The CDR3 covers 16 residues. The CDR3 region is CASSDSSPHSGNTIYF. Here the CDR3 DNA reads TGTGCCAGCAGTGATTCGAGTCCCCACTCTGGAAACACCATATATTTT.

This clone has a handful of counts. V is TRBV7-9 and J is TRBJ1-1; D unresolved. Germline-derived CDR1 and CDR2 are SEHNR and FQNEAQ (reference sequence). The CDR3 consists of 15 residues. V was clipped by 2 bases and J by 8 bases, with 18 bases between them. The CDR3 loop reads CASSLIPRRAWEAFF. Here the CDR3 DNA reads TGTGCCAGCAGCTTAATCCCCAGACGGGCATGGGAAGCTTTCTTT.

The chain couples TRBV6-6 to TRBJ2-5; tentatively, D is TRBD1 or TRBD2 (7 bases each). Gene TRBJ2-7 matches the end of the DNA better, so the J call may be wrong. This CDR3 is built from 15 residues. Germline V gene lookup returns CDR1 MNHNY and CDR2 SVGAGI (reference sequence). CDR3 sequence reads: CASSYSPGGDYEQYF. Here the CDR3 DNA reads TGTGCCAGCAGTTACTCGCCAGGGGGGGACTACGAGCAGTACTTC.

The V and J genes are TRBV27 and TRBJ2-7; 12 nucleotides line up with TRBD1. CDR3 length: 14 residues. Germline V gene sequence: CDR1 MNHEY, CDR2 SMNVEV (reference sequence). Germline trimming cut 6 bases from V and 4 bases from J; bases unmatched to any gene: 4. Written as DNA, the CDR3 is TGTGCCAGCAGCCCGGGACAGGGGGCTTACGAGCAGTACTTC. The encoded protein is CASSPGQGAYEQYF.

The chain links TRBV11-3 to TRBJ2-2; TRBD2 is a possible D gene (6 bases). CDR1 and CDR2 (germline): SGHNT, YENEEA. V lost 7 bases, J lost 5 bases, and 11 bases lay in between. The CDR3 spans 13 residues. The CDR3 is CASMTRETGELFF. CDR3 nucleotides: TGTGCCAGCATGACGCGGGAAACCGGGGAGCTGTTTTTT. Drawing the rest from reference TRBV11-3 and TRBJ2-2, the complete variable domain is EAGVVQSPRYKIIEKKQPVAFWCNPISGHNTLYWYLQNLGQGPELLIRYENEEAVDDSQLPKDRFSAERLKGVDSTLKIQPAELGDSAVYLCASMTRETGELFFGEGSRLTVL.

A few counts support this clone. The chain joins TRBV9 to TRBJ1-5; D gene ambiguous. The V and J ends lost 0 bases and 4 bases respectively, with 8 bases between them. The germline CDR1 and CDR2 sequences are SGDLS and YYNGEE. There are 14 residues in the CDR3. In DNA, the CDR3 is TGTGCCAGCAGCGTAGGAGACGGGAATCAGCCCCAGCATTTT. It specifies CASSVGDGNQPQHF.

V gene TRBV13 combines with J gene TRBJ1-2; D is unclear. CDR3 length: 14 residues. Trimming took off 0 bases at V and 1 base at J, with 6 bases between the two ends. Looked up from germline, CDR1 is PRHDT and CDR2 is FYEKMQ (reference sequence). The CDR3, as DNA: TGTGCCAGCAGCTTAGGCCGGGGTAACTATGGCTACACCTTC. Translating gives CASSLGRGNYGYTF.